The 32 T cell receptor beta chains below were found in one sample sequenced in a study of blood T cell repertoires in COVID-19. TCRdb's table, derived via immunoSEQ multiplex PCR, lists solely in-frame clones and lacks some. Of approximately 170,000 clones listed, 83% are singletons. The sequencing input was PBMCs or T cells enriched from blood (not recorded which). All receptors derive from a woman between 45 and 60 years old in a cohort exposed to, infected with or recovered from COVID-19 (not recorded which).

The chain combines TRBV6-1 with TRBJ2-7, with TRBD2 identical over 13 bases. V lost 0 bases, J lost 3 bases, and 5 bases stayed unmatched. CDR1 and CDR2 from the germline V gene are MNHNS and SASEGT. This CDR3 has 17 residues. CDR3 loop: CASSEAGTSGGVYEQYF. CDR3 bases: TGTGCCAGCAGTGAAGCTGGCACTAGCGGGGGGGTCTACGAGCAGTACTTC.

This clone was seen ten or more times. The chain combines TRBV15 with TRBJ1-1; the D gene is possibly TRBD1 (5 bases). V lost 5 bases to trimming and J lost 5 bases, with 15 bases between them. The length of the CDR3 is 14 residues. Looked up from germline, CDR1 is LNHNV and CDR2 is YYDKDF (reference sequence). For the CDR3, the DNA is TGTGCCACCAGCCCTAGGAGGGGAGGAACTGAAGCTTTCTTT. It yields the protein CATSPRRGGTEAFF. The full variable domain, its missing parts supplied by reference TRBV15 and TRBJ1-1, is DAMVIQNPRYQVTQFGKPVTLSCSQTLNHNVMYWYQQKSSQAPKLLFHYYDKDFNNEADTPDNFQSRRPNTSFCFLDIRSPGLGDTAMYLCATSPRRGGTEAFFGQGTRLTVV.

This sequence joins TRBV19 and TRBJ2-1, with D perhaps matching TRBD1 (5 bases). Germline CDR1 reads LNHDA; CDR2 reads SQIVND (reference sequence). The CDR3 sequence is 15 residues long. The V gene lost 5 bases and the J gene lost 1 base, with 12 bases spanning the gap. The CDR3 region is CASSSPQVSYNEQFF. The CDR3 coding sequence is TGTGCCAGTAGTTCCCCACAGGTATCCTACAATGAGCAGTTCTTC.

The chain's CDR3 is CASSITRGREAFF. The CDR3 nucleotides read TGTGCCAGCAGCATAACGAGGGGGAGAGAAGCTTTCTTT. V usage is TRBV6-5 and J usage is TRBJ1-1, with D possibly being TRBD1 (6 bases). Germline V gene sequence: CDR1 MNHEY, CDR2 SVGAGI. The CDR3 spans 13 residues. V shed 6 bases and J shed 8 bases, with 16 bases lying between them.

This clone was counted a single time. The chain employs TRBV10-3 and TRBJ2-3; D is perhaps TRBD2 (5 bases). Trimming removed 3 bases from V and 5 bases from J, with 6 bases in between. CDR3 length: 12 amino acids. CDR1 is ENHRY and CDR2 is SYGVKD in the germline V gene. The CDR3 protein is CAISDGGDTQYF. The CDR3 region has the DNA TGTGCCATCAGTGATGGAGGAGATACGCAGTATTTT.

The chain couples TRBV6-4 to TRBJ2-7; D remains unclear. The length of the CDR3 is 13 residues. Trimming cost V 0 bases and J 6 bases, with 9 bases left between them. The germline CDR1 and CDR2 sequences are MRHNA and SNTAGT. The CDR3 region has the DNA TGTGCCAGCAGTGACTCGGCAGGAACCGAGCAGTACTTC. This sequence encodes CASSDSAGTEQYF.

The chain links TRBV29-1 to TRBJ1-4; 7 bases are a match to TRBD1. The germline V gene has CDR1 SQVTM and CDR2 ANQGSEA. This CDR3 comprises 15 residues. Trimming took 1 base from V and 2 from J; bases not matched to a gene: 4. CDR3: CSVEAGGETNEKLFF. DNA for the CDR3: TGCAGCGTTGAAGCAGGGGGAGAGACTAATGAAAAACTGTTTTTT.

This chain uses TRBV7-2 with TRBJ2-1; weak D call: TRBD1 (5 bases). The CDR3 loop spans 16 amino acids. Deletions cut 7 bases from V and 7 bases from J, with 23 bases between. CDR1 and CDR2 (germline): SGHTA, FQGNSA. In DNA form, the CDR3 reads TGTGCCAGCAACCTCGGGTGGCAGGGTACTGCGAATGAGCAGTTCTTC. Its translation is CASNLGWQGTANEQFF.

V and J are TRBV9 and TRBJ2-2; TRBD2 matches at 8 bases. The CDR3 has 17 amino acids. J was trimmed by 1 base and V by 0 bases; bases with no gene match: 5. The germline V gene encodes CDR1 SGDLS and CDR2 YYNGEE. The chain's CDR3 is CASSVGSLAGNTGELFF. Written as DNA, the CDR3 is TGTGCCAGCAGCGTAGGGTCCCTAGCGGGGAACACCGGGGAGCTGTTTTTT.

This chain links TRBV7-8 with TRBJ1-5; TRBD1 agrees at 7 bases. This CDR3 has 15 amino acids. J lost 5 bases, V lost 1 base, and 5 bases had no gene match. Germline lookup yields CDR1 SGHVS and CDR2 FQNEAQ. The CDR3, as DNA: TGTGCCAGCAGCTTAGTGGCAGGGGGAGATCAGCCCCAGCATTTT. Its protein is CASSLVAGGDQPQHF.

This clone showed up just once. The chain is built from TRBV3-1 (or the pseudogene TRBV3-2) and TRBJ2-1; 8 bases fit TRBD2. Germline CDR1 reads LGHDT; CDR2 reads YNNKEL (reference sequence). Trimming cost V 0 bases and J 8 bases; bases outside gene matches: 6. There are 15 residues in the CDR3. The CDR3 nucleotides read TGTGCCAGCAGCCAAGATATGGCGGGAGGTGATGAGCAGTTCTTC. Its protein is CASSQDMAGGDEQFF.

The V gene is TRBV7-2, the J gene TRBJ2-7, with 9 bases matching TRBD1. V gave up 4 bases and J gave up 3 bases; unmatched junction bases: 4. CDR1 SGHTA and CDR2 FQGNSA come from the germline V gene. This CDR3 comprises 14 residues. The DNA of the CDR3 is TGTGCCAGCAGCTCTGTGACAGGGGGCTACGAGCAGTACTTC. This gives the protein CASSSVTGGYEQYF.

V usage is TRBV2 and J usage is TRBJ1-5, with a possible D match to TRBD1 (5 bases). The CDR3 loop spans 14 amino acids. Deletions cut 8 bases from V and 2 bases from J, with 13 bases between. Per germline, CDR1 SNHLY and CDR2 FYNNEI. The CDR3 spells CASGGDRRNQPQHF. CDR3 sequence (DNA): TGTGCCAGCGGGGGGGATCGGCGCAATCAGCCCCAGCATTTT.

The V and J genes are TRBV19 and TRBJ2-7; a possible D gene is TRBD1 (6 bases). Germline V gene data show CDR1 as LNHDA and CDR2 as SQIVND (reference sequence). The V gene lost 0 bases and the J gene lost 2 bases, with 11 bases spanning the gap. This CDR3 is built from 15 residues. The CDR3 spells CASSIDRQEPYEQYF. CDR3 bases: TGTGCCAGTAGTATAGACAGACAGGAACCCTACGAGCAGTACTTC.

A single count supports this clone. This chain joins TRBV7-2 and TRBJ2-1; no firm D call. V lost 1 base to trimming and J lost 9 bases, with 7 bases between them. CDR1 is SGHTA and CDR2 is FQGNSA in the germline V gene. CDR3 size: 12 residues. This CDR3 reads CASSLDLLEQFF. The CDR3 region has the DNA TGTGCCAGCAGCTTAGATCTACTTGAGCAGTTCTTC.

V is TRBV30 and J is TRBJ1-4, with D unresolved. Trimming took 2 bases from V and 5 from J, leaving 6 bases between them. The CDR3 spans 12 residues. Germline V lookup: CDR1 GTSNPN, CDR2 SVGIG (reference sequence). CDR3 bases: TGTGCCTGGAGTCCGGAGAATGAAAAACTGTTTTTT. Amino acid sequence: CAWSPENEKLFF.

CDR3 region: CASSLGLAPNEQFF. CDR3 nucleotide sequence: TGTGCCAGCAGTTTAGGACTAGCTCCGAATGAGCAGTTCTTC. The chain joins TRBV28 to TRBJ2-1, with TRBD2 matching over 8 bases. With V trimmed by 2 bases and J by 7 bases, 4 bases remained unmatched. This CDR3 region has 14 residues. CDR1 MDHEN and CDR2 SYDVKM come from the germline V gene.

V gene TRBV21-1 combines with J gene TRBJ1-5; no check of the table's D call, TRBD1, against the DNA was made. TRBV21-1 is recorded as a pseudogene. The CDR3 is 14 residues long. The CDR3 region has the DNA TGTGCCAGCAGCTCTCACAGCCTTAATCAGCCCCAGCATTTT. Residues: CASSSHSLNQPQHF.

The chain uses TRBV9 and TRBJ1-6; D is unresolved. V dropped 2 bases and J dropped 5 bases, with 11 bases sitting between them. The CDR3 consists of 15 residues. CDR1 SGDLS and CDR2 YYNGEE come from the germline V gene. CDR3 sequence: CASSVSDMNNSPLHF. The CDR3 DNA is TGTGCCAGCAGCGTTTCAGACATGAATAATTCACCCCTCCACTTT.

This clone was seen just once. V and J are TRBV10-3 and TRBJ1-1; D remains ambiguous. The CDR3 totals 12 residues. CDR1 is ENHRY and CDR2 is SYGVKD in the germline V gene. Trimming stripped 10 bases from V and 5 bases from J, with 14 bases between. CDR3 protein: CATRASETEAFF. DNA for the CDR3: TGTGCCACCCGCGCCAGCGAAACTGAAGCTTTCTTT.

This clone was counted between two and nine times. CDR3 sequence reads: CATMLWGTTRYEQYF. Written as DNA, the CDR3 is TGTGCCACCATGCTTTGGGGAACGACTAGATACGAGCAGTACTTC. The chain has TRBV24-1 and TRBJ2-7; a possible D gene is TRBD2 (6 bases). The V gene's germline CDR1 is KGHDR and CDR2 SFDVKD. The CDR3 is 15 residues long. V lost 8 bases to trimming and J lost 4 bases, with 20 bases between them.

V usage is TRBV18 and J usage is TRBJ2-3; D might be TRBD1 (6 bases). Germline loops: CDR1 KGHSH, CDR2 LQKENI. V was clipped by 8 bases and J by 2 bases, with 14 bases between them. The CDR3 loop spans 14 amino acids. CDR3 coding DNA: TGTGCCAGCACTACGCGGACAGCCACAGATACGCAGTATTTT. This translates into CASTTRTATDTQYF.

The rearrangement joins TRBV5-1 to TRBJ2-3, with TRBD2 matching 7 bases. This CDR3 comprises 15 residues. Germline CDR1 is SGHRS and CDR2 is YFSETQ. Germline trimming cut 9 bases from V and 3 bases from J; bases unmatched to any gene: 13. CDR3 region: CATKASSGTTDTQYF. For the CDR3, the DNA is TGCGCCACCAAGGCGTCTAGCGGAACAACAGATACGCAGTATTTT.

The J gene is TRBJ1-5, the V gene TRBV9; D is undetermined. The V gene's germline CDR1 is SGDLS and CDR2 YYNGEE. V gave up 0 bases and J gave up 6 bases, with 7 bases separating them. The CDR3 contains 13 residues. This CDR3 is CASSVDSVQPQHF. The CDR3 DNA is TGTGCCAGCAGCGTAGATTCTGTTCAGCCCCAGCATTTT.

The chain uses TRBV5-1 and TRBJ2-4; maybe TRBD2 (6 bases). The V end lost 0 bases, the J end lost 7 bases, and 17 bases lay between the germline ends. The germline CDR1 and CDR2 sequences are SGHRS and YFSETQ. The CDR3 runs to 16 residues. The CDR3 DNA sequence: TGCGCCAGCAGCTTGGGGTTCGGGGGATCAGGCAACATTCAGTACTTC. As protein: CASSLGFGGSGNIQYF.

The rearrangement links TRBV20-1 to TRBJ2-7; the match to TRBD2 covers 8 bases. Trimming cost V 3 bases and J 7 bases; bases outside gene matches: 11. Germline CDR1 and CDR2: DFQATT and SNEGSKA (reference sequence). The CDR3 length is 14 residues. CDR3 amino acids: CSASGGTRVWEQYF. The CDR3 nucleotides are TGCAGTGCTAGTGGTGGGACTAGAGTTTGGGAGCAGTACTTC.

This clone has a handful of counts. This chain joins TRBV20-1 and TRBJ1-1; D is unclear. The CDR3 totals 11 residues. The germline V gene encodes CDR1 DFQATT and CDR2 SNEGSKA (reference sequence). V was shortened by 3 bases and J by 2 bases, with 4 bases between the two germline ends. The DNA of the CDR3 is TGCAGTGCTAGCAGTAACACTGAAGCTTTCTTT. It specifies CSASSNTEAFF.

This chain connects TRBV18 to TRBJ2-2, with D perhaps TRBD2 (6 bases). V lost 6 bases, J lost 1 base, and 15 bases lay in between. CDR1 and CDR2 from the germline V gene are KGHSH and LQKENI. The CDR3 is made up of 16 amino acids. CDR3 sequence: CASSTTGGMNTGELFF. As DNA, the CDR3 is TGTGCCAGCTCTACCACCGGCGGGATGAACACCGGGGAGCTGTTTTTT. Using reference TRBV18 and TRBJ2-2 for the parts outside the CDR3, the full variable domain is NAGVMQNPRHLVRRRGQEARLRCSPMKGHSHVYWYRQLPEEGLKFMVYLQKENIIDESGMPKERFSAEFPKEGPSILRIQQVVRGDSAAYFCASSTTGGMNTGELFFGEGSRLTVL.

V is TRBV7-8 and J is TRBJ2-1; 8 nucleotides align to TRBD1. CDR3 size: 16 residues. V gave up 5 bases and J gave up 0 bases; unmatched junction bases: 6. Germline V gives CDR1 SGHVS, CDR2 FQNEAQ. DNA for the CDR3: TGTGCCAGCAGCCAAAAAACAGGGGGCTCCTACAATGAGCAGTTCTTC. Residues: CASSQKTGGSYNEQFF.

The J gene is TRBJ1-2, the V gene TRBV10-2; no clear D gene. Germline V lookup: CDR1 WSHSY, CDR2 SAAADI. V dropped 2 bases and J dropped 4 bases, with 14 bases sitting between them. CDR3 length equals 15 residues. The chain's CDR3 is CASSESLIPGYGYTF. The CDR3 DNA reads as TGCGCCAGCAGTGAGAGTTTGATTCCGGGCTATGGCTACACCTTC.

The chain joins TRBV7-9 to TRBJ1-1, with no clear D. Between the trimmed V and J ends, which lost 5 bases and 4 bases, there was a span of 11 bases. This CDR3 comprises 13 residues. The germline V gene encodes CDR1 SEHNR and CDR2 FQNEAQ (reference sequence). The CDR3 coding sequence is TGTGCCAGCAGCCCCGCCGCAGGCACTGAAGCTTTCTTT. Protein product: CASSPAAGTEAFF.

The V and J genes are TRBV18 and TRBJ2-1, with 7 bases lining up with TRBD1. Germline V lookup: CDR1 KGHSH, CDR2 LQKENI. The CDR3 has 14 residues. V was clipped by 6 bases and J by 1 base; unmatched bases: 3. The CDR3 DNA is TGTGCCAGCTCCGACAGGGTTTCCTACAATGAGCAGTTCTTC. Protein sequence: CASSDRVSYNEQFF.